This section outlines one T cell receptor (beta chain) sequence together with its context. Its antigen remains unknown. The protocol was immunoSEQ multiplex PCR, while the TCRdb copy is restricted to in-frame clones and leaves out a portion. The data contain 70,000 or so clones, approximately 87% of them seen just once; the ten biggest clones take up approximately 23%. This entry comes from a study of T cell responses to AZD1222 COVID-19 vaccine. The study pooled second doses at about 4 or about 12 weeks. Study-wide findings and caveats: Recipients of AZD1222 seropositive at baseline numbered only 6 or 7. The breadth and depth of Spike-specific TCRs increased once two AZD1222 doses had been given. Clonal diversity was possibly underestimated; the donors were predominantly white British and more often female.

The V gene's germline CDR1 is MGHDK and CDR2 SYGVNS. This CDR3 region has 17 residues. V was cut by 8 bases and J by 2 bases, with 24 bases left in between. Sequencing was performed on peripheral blood, taken 28 days after the second AZD1222 dose. This chain connects TRBV25-1 to TRBJ1-2; maybe TRBD1 (5 bases). The source of this sequence is an adult who received the AZD1222 COVID-19 vaccine. This chain's CDR3 is CASSYSARGKANYGYTF. For the CDR3, the DNA is TGTGCCAGCTCCTACTCGGCCCGGGGGAAAGCAAACTATGGCTACACCTTC.